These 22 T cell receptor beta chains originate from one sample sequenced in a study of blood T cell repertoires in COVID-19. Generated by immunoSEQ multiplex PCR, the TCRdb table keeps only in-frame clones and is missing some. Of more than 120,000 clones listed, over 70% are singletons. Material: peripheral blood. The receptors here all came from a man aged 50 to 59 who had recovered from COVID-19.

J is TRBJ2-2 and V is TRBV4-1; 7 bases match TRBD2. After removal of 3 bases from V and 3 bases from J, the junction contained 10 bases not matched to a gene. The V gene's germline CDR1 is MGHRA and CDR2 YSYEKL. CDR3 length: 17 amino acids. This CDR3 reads CASSQPWGRGDTGELFF. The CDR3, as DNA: TGCGCCAGCAGCCAGCCTTGGGGGAGGGGAGACACCGGGGAGCTGTTTTTT.

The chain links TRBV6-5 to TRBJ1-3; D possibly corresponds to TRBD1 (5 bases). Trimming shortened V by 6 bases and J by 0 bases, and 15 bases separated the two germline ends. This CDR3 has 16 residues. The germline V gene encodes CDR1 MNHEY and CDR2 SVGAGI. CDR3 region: CASSYGGTASGNTIYF. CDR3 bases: TGTGCCAGCAGCTACGGGGGGACGGCCTCTGGAAACACCATATATTTT.

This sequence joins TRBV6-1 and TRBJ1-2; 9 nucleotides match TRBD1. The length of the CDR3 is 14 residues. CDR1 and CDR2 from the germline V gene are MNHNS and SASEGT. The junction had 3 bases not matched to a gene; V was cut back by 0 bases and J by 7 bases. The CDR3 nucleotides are TGTGCCAGCAGTGAAGCAGGGGACAGGGTTGGCTACACCTTC. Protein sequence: CASSEAGDRVGYTF.

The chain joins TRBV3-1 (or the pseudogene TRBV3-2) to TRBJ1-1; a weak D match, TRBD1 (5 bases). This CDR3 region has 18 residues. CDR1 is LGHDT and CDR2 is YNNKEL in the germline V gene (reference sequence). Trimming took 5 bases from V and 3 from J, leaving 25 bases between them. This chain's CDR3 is CASSKRVDTLLRDTEAFF. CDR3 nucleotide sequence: TGTGCCAGCAGCAAAAGGGTGGACACCCTTCTCCGTGACACTGAAGCTTTCTTT.

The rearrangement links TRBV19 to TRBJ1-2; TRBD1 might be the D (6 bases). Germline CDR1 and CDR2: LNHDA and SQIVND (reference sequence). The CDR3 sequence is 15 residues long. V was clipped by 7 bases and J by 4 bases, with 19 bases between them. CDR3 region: CASTEAQGGFYGYTF. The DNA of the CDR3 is TGTGCCAGTACTGAAGCACAGGGTGGGTTCTATGGCTACACCTTC.

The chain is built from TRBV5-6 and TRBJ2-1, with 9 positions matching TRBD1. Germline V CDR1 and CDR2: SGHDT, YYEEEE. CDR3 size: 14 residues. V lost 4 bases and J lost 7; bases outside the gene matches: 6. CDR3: CASSANRGLNEQFF. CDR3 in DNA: TGTGCCAGCAGCGCAAACAGGGGGCTAAATGAGCAGTTCTTC. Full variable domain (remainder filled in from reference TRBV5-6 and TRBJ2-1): DAGVTQSPTHLIKTRGQQVTLRCSPKSGHDTVSWYQQALGQGPQFIFQYYEEEERQRGNFPDRFSGHQFPNYSSELNVNALLLGDSALYLCASSANRGLNEQFFGPGTRLTVL.

CDR3 in amino acids: CATPGGTYNEQFF. The CDR3 region has the DNA TGTGCCACCCCCGGGGGGACCTACAATGAGCAGTTCTTC. The gene calls are TRBV19 and TRBJ2-1; 7 bases agree with TRBD2. The CDR3 consists of 13 residues. The germline gives CDR1 LNHDA, CDR2 SQIVND (reference sequence). V was clipped by 10 bases and J by 2 bases; unmatched bases: 5.

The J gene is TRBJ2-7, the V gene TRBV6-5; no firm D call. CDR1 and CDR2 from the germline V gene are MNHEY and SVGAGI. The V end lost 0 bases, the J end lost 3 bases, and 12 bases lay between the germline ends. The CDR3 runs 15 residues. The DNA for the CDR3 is TGTGCCAGCAGTTACTCGTCTTCACGGTTCTACGAGCAGTACTTC. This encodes CASSYSSSRFYEQYF.

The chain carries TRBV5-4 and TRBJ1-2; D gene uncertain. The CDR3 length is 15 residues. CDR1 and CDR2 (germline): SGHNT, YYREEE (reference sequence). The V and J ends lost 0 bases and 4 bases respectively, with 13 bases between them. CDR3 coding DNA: TGTGCCAGCAGCTTGGTTGGCCAGAGGGCCTATGGCTACACCTTC. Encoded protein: CASSLVGQRAYGYTF.

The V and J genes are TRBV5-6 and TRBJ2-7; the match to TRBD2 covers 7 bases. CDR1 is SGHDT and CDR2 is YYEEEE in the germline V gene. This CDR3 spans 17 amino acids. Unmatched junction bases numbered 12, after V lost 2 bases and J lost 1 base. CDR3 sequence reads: CASSFNRGAGVSYEQYF. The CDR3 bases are TGTGCCAGCAGCTTCAATCGTGGGGCGGGGGTGTCCTACGAGCAGTACTTC. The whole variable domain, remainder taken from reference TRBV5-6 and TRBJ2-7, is DAGVTQSPTHLIKTRGQQVTLRCSPKSGHDTVSWYQQALGQGPQFIFQYYEEEERQRGNFPDRFSGHQFPNYSSELNVNALLLGDSALYLCASSFNRGAGVSYEQYFGPGTRLTVT.

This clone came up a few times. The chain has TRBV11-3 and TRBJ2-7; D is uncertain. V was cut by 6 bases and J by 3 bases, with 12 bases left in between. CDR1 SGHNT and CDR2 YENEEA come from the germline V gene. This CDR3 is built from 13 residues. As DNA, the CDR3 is TGTGCCAGCAGTTCGTACGCGAACTACGAGCAGTACTTC. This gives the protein CASSSYANYEQYF.

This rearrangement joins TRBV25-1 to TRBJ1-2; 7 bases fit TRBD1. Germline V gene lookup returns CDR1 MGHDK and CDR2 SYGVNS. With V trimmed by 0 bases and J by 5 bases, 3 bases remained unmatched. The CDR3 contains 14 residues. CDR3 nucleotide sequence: TGTGCCAGCAGTGAATATCCGACAGGGTATGGCTACACCTTC. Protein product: CASSEYPTGYGYTF.

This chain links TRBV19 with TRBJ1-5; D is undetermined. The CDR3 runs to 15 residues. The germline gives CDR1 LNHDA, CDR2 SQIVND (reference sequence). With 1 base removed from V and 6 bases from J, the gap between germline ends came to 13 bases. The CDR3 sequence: CASSIATDRGQPQHF. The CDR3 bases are TGTGCCAGTAGTATAGCTACCGATCGCGGTCAGCCCCAGCATTTT.

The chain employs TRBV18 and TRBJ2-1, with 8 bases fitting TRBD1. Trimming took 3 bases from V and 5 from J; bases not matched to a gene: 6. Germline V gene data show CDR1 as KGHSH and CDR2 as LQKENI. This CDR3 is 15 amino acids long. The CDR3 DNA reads TGTGCCAGCTCACCGACGACAGGGGATAACAATGAGCAGTTCTTC. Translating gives CASSPTTGDNNEQFF.

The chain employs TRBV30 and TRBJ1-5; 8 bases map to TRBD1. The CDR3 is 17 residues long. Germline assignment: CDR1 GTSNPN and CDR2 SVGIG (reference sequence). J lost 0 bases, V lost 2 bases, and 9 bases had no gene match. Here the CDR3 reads CAWSKGQGQYSNQPQHF. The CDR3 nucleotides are TGTGCCTGGAGTAAAGGACAGGGCCAGTATAGCAATCAGCCCCAGCATTTT.

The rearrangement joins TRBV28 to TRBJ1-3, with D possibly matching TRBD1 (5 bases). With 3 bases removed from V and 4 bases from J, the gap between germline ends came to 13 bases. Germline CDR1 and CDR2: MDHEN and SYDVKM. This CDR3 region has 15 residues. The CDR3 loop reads CASSLRGPRGNTIYF. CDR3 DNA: TGTGCCAGCAGTTTGCGGGGCCCTCGGGGAAACACCATATATTTT.

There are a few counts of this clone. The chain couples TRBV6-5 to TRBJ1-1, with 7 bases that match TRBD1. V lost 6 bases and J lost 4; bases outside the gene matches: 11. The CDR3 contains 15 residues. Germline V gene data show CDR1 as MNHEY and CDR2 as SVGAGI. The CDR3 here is CASRKITGVGTEAFF. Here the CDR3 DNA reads TGTGCCAGCAGGAAGATAACAGGGGTGGGCACTGAAGCTTTCTTT.

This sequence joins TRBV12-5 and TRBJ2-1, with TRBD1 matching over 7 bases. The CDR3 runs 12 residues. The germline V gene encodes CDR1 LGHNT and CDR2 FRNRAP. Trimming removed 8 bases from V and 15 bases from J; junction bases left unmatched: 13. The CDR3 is CASRGRGLLMFF. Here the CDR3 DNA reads TGTGCTAGTAGGGGTAGGGGGCTGCTTATGTTCTTC.

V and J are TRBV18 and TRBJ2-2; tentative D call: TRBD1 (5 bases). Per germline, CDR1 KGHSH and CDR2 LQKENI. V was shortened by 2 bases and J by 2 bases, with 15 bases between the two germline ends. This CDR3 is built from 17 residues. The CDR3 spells CASSPKVWTTNTGELFF. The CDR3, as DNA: TGTGCCAGCTCACCAAAAGTCTGGACAACTAACACCGGGGAGCTGTTTTTT.

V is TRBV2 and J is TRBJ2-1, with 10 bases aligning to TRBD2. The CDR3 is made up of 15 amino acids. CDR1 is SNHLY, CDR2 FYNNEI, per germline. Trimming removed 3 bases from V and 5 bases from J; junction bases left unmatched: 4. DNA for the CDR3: TGTGCCAGCAGTGAGGCTAGCGGGGGAGACAATGAGCAGTTCTTC. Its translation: CASSEASGGDNEQFF.

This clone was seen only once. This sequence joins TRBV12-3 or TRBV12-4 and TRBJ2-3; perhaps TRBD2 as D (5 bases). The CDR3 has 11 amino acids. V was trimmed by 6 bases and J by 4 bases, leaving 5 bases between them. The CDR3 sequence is CASREADTQYF. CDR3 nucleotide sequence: TGTGCCAGCAGGGAGGCAGATACGCAGTATTTT.

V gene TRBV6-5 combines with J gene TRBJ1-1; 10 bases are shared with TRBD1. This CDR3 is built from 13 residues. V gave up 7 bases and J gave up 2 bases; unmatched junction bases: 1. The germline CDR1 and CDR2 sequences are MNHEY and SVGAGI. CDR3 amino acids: CASKTGGNTEAFF. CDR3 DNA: TGTGCCAGCAAGACAGGGGGCAACACTGAAGCTTTCTTT.